These T cell receptor beta chains were read from a single sample in a study of shared clonotypes between healthy human individuals. Clones were sequenced by immunoSEQ multiplex PCR, and TCRdb holds only the in-frame ones, with some missing. This table has about 1,900,000 clones, approximately 94% appearing once. Material: naive CD8+ T cells sorted from blood. The receptors here all came from a man aged 18 to 30 in good health. The CDR3 runs from the conserved cysteine through the conserved F or W. D genes are given only for firm matches. Size is stated for part of the rows, as once, few or many counts, or as a class when the clone is expanded.

size: once; J: TRBJ1-1; D: TRBD1; V: TRBV6-5; DNA: TGTGCCAGCAGTTACTTCGGACAGGGCGACACTGAAGCTTTCTTT; CDR3: CASSYFGQGDTEAFF
size: .; J: TRBJ2-7; D: .; V: TRBV28; DNA: TGTGCCAGCAGTTCCGTTAACTCGGGTTCCTACGAGCAGTACTTC; CDR3: CASSSVNSGSYEQYF
size: .; J: TRBJ2-2; D: TRBD2; V: TRBV29-1; DNA: TGCAGCGTTGTGGGAACTAGCGGGAGTAACACCGGGGAGCTGTTTTTT; CDR3: CSVVGTSGSNTGELFF
size: .; J: TRBJ2-7; D: .; V: TRBV11-2; DNA: TGTGCCAGCAGCTTAGATCGTTGGGAGCAGTACTTC; CDR3: CASSLDRWEQYF
size: .; J: TRBJ1-3; D: .; V: TRBV21-1; DNA: TGTGCCAGCAGCAAAGGGGCGGAGGGAAACACCATATATTTT; CDR3: CASSKGAEGNTIYF
size: .; J: TRBJ2-7; D: .; V: TRBV27; DNA: TGTGCCAGCAGTTTAATTGGGGGGCTGGGATACGAGCAGTACTTC; CDR3: CASSLIGGLGYEQYF
size: .; J: TRBJ2-1; D: .; V: TRBV7-9; DNA: TGTGCCAGCAGTGACTCCCTTCTCTACAATGAGCAGTTCTTC; CDR3: CASSDSLLYNEQFF
size: .; J: TRBJ1-4; D: TRBD1; V: TRBV9; DNA: TGTGCCAGCAGCGGACAGGGGGCGATGGGTGAAAAACTGTTTTTT; CDR3: CASSGQGAMGEKLFF
size: .; J: TRBJ1-1; D: .; V: TRBV2; DNA: TGTGCCAGCAGTGAGCGGGACGGGAACACTGAAGCTTTCTTT; CDR3: CASSERDGNTEAFF
size: .; J: TRBJ2-1; D: .; V: TRBV30; DNA: TGTGCCGGGAGCGGTGCATACAATGAGCAGTTCTTC; CDR3: CAGSGAYNEQFF
size: .; J: TRBJ1-3; D: .; V: TRBV2; DNA: TGTGCCAGCAGGCCTCTGGGTCCTGGAAACACCATATATTTT; CDR3: CASRPLGPGNTIYF
size: .; J: TRBJ2-1; D: TRBD2; V: TRBV7-9; DNA: TGTGCCAGCAGCTTAGGCGGCGGGGGGGCCCTCGATGAGCAGTTCTTC; CDR3: CASSLGGGGALDEQFF
size: .; J: TRBJ2-1; D: TRBD2; V: TRBV4-1; DNA: TGCGCCAGCAGCCAAGATCTGGCTAGCGGGATGGAGCAGTTCTTC; CDR3: CASSQDLASGMEQFF
size: .; J: TRBJ1-4; D: .; V: TRBV28; DNA: TGTGCCAGCAGCCTACAATCAACTAATGAAAAACTGTTTTTT; CDR3: CASSLQSTNEKLFF
size: .; J: TRBJ2-3; D: TRBD2; V: TRBV7-9; DNA: TGTGCCAGCAGCTTCTTAGCGGGGGGGTCAGATACGCAGTATTTT; CDR3: CASSFLAGGSDTQYF
size: .; J: TRBJ2-7; D: .; V: TRBV4-1; DNA: TGCGCCAGCAGCCCCGCAGCCGGGGACTACGAGCAGTACTTC; CDR3: CASSPAAGDYEQYF
size: .; J: TRBJ2-2; D: .; V: TRBV6-5; DNA: TGTGCCAGCAGTTACTCCCTCAACACCGGGGAGCTGTTTTTT; CDR3: CASSYSLNTGELFF
size: .; J: TRBJ2-7; D: .; V: TRBV6-1; DNA: TGTGCCCAGATAACAGGTTCCTACGAGCAGTACTTC; CDR3: CAQITGSYEQYF
size: .; J: TRBJ1-3; D: .; V: TRBV30; DNA: TGTGCCTGGAGTGTAACGAGCTCTGGAAACACCATATATTTT; CDR3: CAWSVTSSGNTIYF
size: .; J: TRBJ2-3; D: .; V: TRBV19; DNA: TGTGCCAGTAGTATCCTGGATTCGGATACGCAGTATTTT; CDR3: CASSILDSDTQYF
size: .; J: TRBJ2-7; D: TRBD1; V: TRBV29-1; DNA: TGCAGCGTTGAGACTGGGACAGAGTCCTACGAGCAGTACTTC; CDR3: CSVETGTESYEQYF
size: once; J: TRBJ1-6; D: .; V: TRBV9; DNA: TGTGCCAGCAGCGTGGCGGAGGAGTACTCACCCCTCCACTTT; CDR3: CASSVAEEYSPLHF
size: .; J: TRBJ2-7; D: TRBD1; V: TRBV4-1; DNA: TGCGCCAGCAGCCAAGTTGAAGGGGGCCCATACGAGCAGTACTTC; CDR3: CASSQVEGGPYEQYF
size: .; J: TRBJ1-4; D: .; V: TRBV9; DNA: TGTGCCAGCAGCACTTCGGGTCTCGCTAATGAAAAACTGTTTTTT; CDR3: CASSTSGLANEKLFF
size: .; J: TRBJ2-7; D: TRBD2; V: TRBV28; DNA: TGTGCCAGCAGCTTAGCGGGGAGCTCCTACGAGCAGTACTTC; CDR3: CASSLAGSSYEQYF
size: .; J: TRBJ1-1; D: .; V: TRBV6-5; DNA: TGTGCCAGCAGTTACTCCCTGGCTTCCATGAACACTGAAGCTTTCTTT; CDR3: CASSYSLASMNTEAFF
size: once; J: TRBJ2-1; D: .; V: TRBV27; DNA: TGTGCCAGCACCGAGGGCAGCGACAATGAGCAGTTCTTC; CDR3: CASTEGSDNEQFF
size: .; J: TRBJ2-7; D: .; V: TRBV11-2; DNA: TGTGCCAGCAGCTTAGAAAGTCGGGAGCAGTACTTC; CDR3: CASSLESREQYF
size: .; J: TRBJ2-7; D: .; V: TRBV9; DNA: TGTGCCAGCAGCGTAGGTCAGGAATACGAGCAGTACTTC; CDR3: CASSVGQEYEQYF
size: once; J: TRBJ2-1; D: .; V: TRBV27; DNA: TGTGCCAGCAGTTTTATGGTTCCGCTAGGGCCGTACAATGAGCAGTTCTTC; CDR3: CASSFMVPLGPYNEQFF
size: .; J: TRBJ2-1; D: TRBD2; V: TRBV6-6; DNA: TGTGCCAGCAGTTACTCAGCGGGAGGTAATTATGAGCAGTTCTTC; CDR3: CASSYSAGGNYEQFF
size: .; J: TRBJ2-3; D: TRBD1; V: TRBV19; DNA: TGTGCCAGTAGTGACAGGGGCAGGGATACGCAGTATTTT; CDR3: CASSDRGRDTQYF
size: .; J: TRBJ1-2; D: .; V: TRBV9; DNA: TGTGCCAGCAGCGCGGCTTCGGGAGGCTACACCTTC; CDR3: CASSAASGGYTF
size: .; J: TRBJ2-7; D: .; V: TRBV11-2; DNA: TGTGCCAGCAGCTCGTGGAGGACTGGGGACTACGAGCAGTACTTC; CDR3: CASSSWRTGDYEQYF
size: once; J: TRBJ1-4; D: TRBD1; V: TRBV5-6; DNA: TGTGCCAGCAGCCACGGACAGGGGGAGGGTTTAATGGAAAAACTGTTTTTT; CDR3: CASSHGQGEGLMEKLFF
size: .; J: TRBJ1-1; D: .; V: TRBV2; DNA: TGTGCCAGCAACGGGTTGGGGGGGAACACTGAAGCTTTCTTT; CDR3: CASNGLGGNTEAFF
size: .; J: TRBJ2-3; D: .; V: TRBV6-1; DNA: TGTGCCAGTTTTAAGCGGAGATTCACAGATACGCAGTATTTT; CDR3: CASFKRRFTDTQYF
size: .; J: TRBJ2-1; D: .; V: TRBV28; DNA: TGTGCCAGCAGTCCGGATGGGGATTACAATGAGCAGTTCTTC; CDR3: CASSPDGDYNEQFF